This passage covers 25 T cell receptor beta chains from one sample sequenced in a study of T cells in Graves' hyperthyroidism and ophthalmopathy. RNA transcripts were the template for amplifying TCR beta CDR3 regions. The primer set for the first-round RT-PCR of the TCR CDR3 was HTBI. Each CDR3 protein gets one entry after TCRdb re-called the multiplex PCR reads with MiXCR. The sample contains over 200,000 distinct CDR3 sequences, about 14% of which appear only once. Sequences were obtained from blood. These receptors were collected from a middle-aged woman with Graves' hyperthyroidism that later progressed to Graves' ophthalmopathy.

This clonotype appeared many times. This chain connects TRBV7-9 to TRBJ2-7, with 8 bases identical to TRBD1. V shed 6 bases and J 0 bases; nucleotides not matched to a gene: 7. The CDR3 is 15 amino acids. Germline V gene lookup returns CDR1 SEHNR and CDR2 FQNEAQ (reference sequence). The CDR3 sequence: CASSLGQGPSYEQYF. The CDR3, as DNA: TGTGCCAGCAGTCTCGGACAGGGTCCCTCCTACGAGCAGTACTTC.

This clonotype was detected many times. This chain connects TRBV5-1 to TRBJ2-1, with a weak D call TRBD1 (5 bases). In germline, CDR1 is SGHRS, CDR2 YFSETQ. There are 14 residues in the CDR3. V was pared by 2 bases and J by 6 bases, with 12 bases between. This CDR3 reads CASSFQGAGNEQFF. The CDR3 DNA is TGCGCCAGCAGCTTCCAAGGGGCAGGCAATGAGCAGTTCTTC. The complete variable domain, with remaining parts taken from reference TRBV5-1 and TRBJ2-1, reads KAGVTQTPRYLIKTRGQQVTLSCSPISGHRSVSWYQQTPGQGLQFLFEYFSETQRNKGNFPGRFSGRQFSNSRSEMNVSTLELGDSALYLCASSFQGAGNEQFFGPGTRLTVL.

This clonotype has ten or more counts. This chain links TRBV7-2 with TRBJ2-1; the match to TRBD2 covers 7 bases. This CDR3 is 16 amino acids long. J gave up 9 bases and V 1 base, and 12 bases lay outside the gene matches. Germline V CDR1 and CDR2: SGHTA, FQGNSA. In nucleotides, the CDR3 is TGTGCCAGCAGCTTAGAGCTAGCGGCCCTGGCTAGTGAGCAGTTCTTC. It encodes CASSLELAALASEQFF.

In this sample, this clonotype turned up many times. The gene calls are TRBV5-1 and TRBJ2-1, with 11 bases identical to TRBD2. Germline values: CDR1 SGHRS, CDR2 YFSETQ. The CDR3 contains 16 residues. V lost 4 bases, J lost 0 bases, and 3 bases stayed unmatched. In DNA form, the CDR3 reads TGCGCCAGCAGCGGTACTAGCGGGAGCTCCTACAATGAGCAGTTCTTC. Protein: CASSGTSGSSYNEQFF.

There are many counts of this clonotype. The chain is built from TRBV15 and TRBJ2-2; D unclear. Germline CDR1 reads LNHNV; CDR2 reads YYDKDF (reference sequence). The CDR3 sequence is 13 residues long. Trimming shortened V by 6 bases and J by 4 bases, and 9 bases separated the two germline ends. CDR3 sequence (DNA): TGTGCCACCAGTCCACGATTCACCGGGGAGCTGTTTTTT. Translated: CATSPRFTGELFF.

A word on this clonotype: A much larger clone sits a single nucleotide away, making a read error possible. This chain links TRBV5-1 with TRBJ2-3; D ambiguous. The germline CDR1 and CDR2 sequences are SGHRS and YFSETQ. Trimming pared 5 bases from V and 2 bases from J, leaving 6 bases between. This CDR3 spans 12 amino acids. CDR3 coding DNA: TGCGCCAGCAGGGCTGACACAGATACGCAGTATTTT. Translation: CASRADTDTQYF.

In this sample, this clonotype turned up many times. V gene TRBV5-1 combines with J gene TRBJ2-2, with 14 bases matching TRBD2. This CDR3 region has 18 residues. V shed 5 bases, J shed 7 bases, and the junction held 13 bases outside the gene matches. CDR1 and CDR2 (germline): SGHRS, YFSETQ. CDR3 nucleotides: TGCGCCAGCAGGCAGCCCCCGGGACTAGCGGGAGCCGGCGGGGAGCTGTTTTTT. Encoded protein: CASRQPPGLAGAGGELFF.

This clonotype was seen many times. The gene calls are TRBV10-3 and TRBJ2-7; the match to TRBD2 covers 9 bases. From germline, CDR1 is ENHRY and CDR2 SYGVKD. The CDR3 runs 14 residues. V trimming: 3 bases; J trimming: 3 bases; junction bases outside the gene matches: 3. CDR3 protein: CAISDVSGSYEQYF. DNA of the CDR3: TGTGCCATCAGTGATGTTAGCGGGAGCTACGAGCAGTACTTC.

This clonotype was detected once. V and J are TRBV5-1 and TRBJ2-1; 9 bases line up with TRBD2. The CDR3 length is 17 residues. Unmatched junction bases numbered 10, after V lost 4 bases and J lost 2 bases. Germline CDR1 SGHRS, CDR2 YFSETQ. The CDR3 nucleotides read TGCGCCAGCAGCCCGCGAGGCGGGAGGGTCCCCTACAATGAGCAGTTCTTC. Translation gives CASSPRGGRVPYNEQFF.

This clonotype has a count of ten or more. V usage is TRBV3-1 and J usage is TRBJ2-1, with 7 bases aligning to TRBD2. The CDR3 spans 12 residues. Germline CDR1 and CDR2: LGHDT and YNNKEL (reference sequence). Unmatched junction bases numbered 1, after V lost 1 base and J lost 10 bases. For the CDR3, the DNA is TGTGCCAGCAGCCAAGTGGGGGGGGAGCAGTTCTTC. Translation gives CASSQVGGEQFF.

The genes are TRBV5-1 and TRBJ2-7; TRBD2 is a possible D gene (5 bases). The CDR3 is 15 amino acids. Per the germline V gene, CDR1 is SGHRS and CDR2 is YFSETQ. Trimming pared 2 bases from V and 2 bases from J, leaving 14 bases between. This chain's CDR3 is CASSFGGLRTYEQYF. The CDR3 DNA is TGCGCCAGCAGCTTTGGAGGACTCCGGACCTACGAGCAGTACTTC.

In this sample, this clonotype turned up a few times. The rearrangement links TRBV19 to TRBJ1-2; D is uncertain. The CDR3 sequence is 12 residues long. Trimming took off 3 bases at V and 8 bases at J, with 10 bases between the two ends. Germline V gives CDR1 LNHDA, CDR2 SQIVND (reference sequence). The CDR3 is CASSIHQGGYTF. CDR3 nucleotides: TGTGCCAGTAGTATCCATCAAGGCGGCTACACCTTC.

CDR3 protein: CASSLGTPGAFF. The CDR3 DNA reads as TGTGCCAGCAGTTTAGGGACCCCGGGGGCTTTCTTT. V is TRBV28 and J is TRBJ1-1, with D possibly TRBD1 on 5 matching bases. This CDR3 region has 12 residues. CDR1 MDHEN and CDR2 SYDVKM come from the germline V gene. Trimming stripped 2 bases from V and 11 bases from J, with 12 bases between.

This chain connects TRBV20-1 to TRBJ2-1; 11 bases align to TRBD2. V was clipped by 0 bases and J by 5 bases; unmatched bases: 9. Germline V gene sequence: CDR1 DFQATT, CDR2 SNEGSKA (reference sequence). This CDR3 comprises 17 residues. As DNA, the CDR3 is TGCAGTGCTAGAGATTCAGAGACTAGCGGGATTCACAATGAGCAGTTCTTC. Encoded protein: CSARDSETSGIHNEQFF.

Many counts were recorded for this clonotype. This chain joins TRBV20-1 and TRBJ1-2, with D unclear. This CDR3 is 13 amino acids long. CDR1 and CDR2 (germline): DFQATT, SNEGSKA (reference sequence). The ends were cut back, 3 bases at V and 12 bases at J, with 20 bases in the middle. The CDR3 bases are TGCAGTGCTAGTCCGACGGCTCGTCAGTCCCACACCTTC. Residues: CSASPTARQSHTF.

This clonotype occurred many times. The chain couples TRBV9 to TRBJ2-1, with 10 bases fitting TRBD1. V was pared by 4 bases and J by 9 bases, with 7 bases of the junction left unmatched. The germline V gene has CDR1 SGDLS and CDR2 YYNGEE. This CDR3 comprises 14 residues. The CDR3 loop reads CASSLYGQGGEQFF. CDR3 coding DNA: TGTGCCAGCAGCCTATACGGACAGGGGGGTGAGCAGTTCTTC.

At least ten counts were recorded for this clonotype. The chain is built from TRBV12-3 or TRBV12-4 and TRBJ1-4; TRBD1 matches at 7 bases. The CDR3 contains 15 residues. V shed 5 bases, J shed 4 bases, and the junction held 7 bases outside the gene matches. In nucleotides, the CDR3 is TGTGCCAGCAGTCAGACAGGGCGCAATAATGAAAAACTGTTTTTT. Amino acids: CASSQTGRNNEKLFF.

Ten or more counts support this clonotype. V is TRBV7-2 and J is TRBJ2-7; 9 bases fit TRBD2. The germline gives CDR1 SGHTA, CDR2 FQGNSA. CDR3 length: 17 residues. V shed 5 bases and J 3 bases; nucleotides not matched to a gene: 14. The CDR3 nucleotides read TGTGCCAGCAGCCCAGGGTACCTAGCGGGAAGGGACTACGAGCAGTACTTC. Its translation is CASSPGYLAGRDYEQYF.

This clonotype has at least ten counts. V and J are TRBV7-2 and TRBJ1-1; D might be TRBD1 (5 bases). Trimming pared 3 bases from V and 2 bases from J, leaving 19 bases between. The germline V gene has CDR1 SGHTA and CDR2 FQGNSA. The CDR3 spans 17 residues. The chain's CDR3 is CASSFAMGRPFNTEAFF. The CDR3 DNA sequence: TGTGCCAGCAGCTTCGCAATGGGACGGCCATTTAACACTGAAGCTTTCTTT.

This clonotype was picked up many times. The CDR3 region is CASSYMLMDTQYF. Here the CDR3 DNA reads TGTGCCAGCAGTTACATGCTCATGGATACGCAGTATTTT. The J gene is TRBJ2-3, the V gene TRBV6-5, with D uncertain. Germline V lookup: CDR1 MNHEY, CDR2 SVGAGI. This CDR3 is 13 amino acids long. Trimming left V 2 bases short and J 6 bases short, with 9 bases between.

This clonotype was counted ten times or more. The chain joins TRBV28 to TRBJ2-6; TRBD1 might be the D (6 bases). Deletions cut 3 bases from V and 3 bases from J, with 9 bases between. Germline lookup yields CDR1 MDHEN and CDR2 SYDVKM. The CDR3 totals 15 residues. The CDR3, as DNA: TGTGCCAGCAGTTTTTACAGGGTTGGGGCCAACGTCCTGACTTTC. Its protein is CASSFYRVGANVLTF.

This clonotype has at least ten counts. The J gene is TRBJ2-1, the V gene TRBV7-2, with TRBD2 matching over 10 bases. The J segment lost 4 bases and the V segment lost 5 bases, leaving 5 bases of the junction unmatched. The CDR3 is 15 amino acids. Germline CDR1 and CDR2: SGHTA and FQGNSA. In DNA form, the CDR3 reads TGTGCCAGCAGCCCGAGCGGGAGGGATTACAATGAGCAGTTCTTC. Protein sequence: CASSPSGRDYNEQFF.

This clonotype came up a few times. The J gene is TRBJ2-3, the V gene TRBV5-1; the match to TRBD1 covers 10 bases. The germline V gene encodes CDR1 SGHRS and CDR2 YFSETQ. The CDR3 runs 17 residues. Unmatched junction bases numbered 5, after V lost 0 bases and J lost 1 base. CDR3 in DNA: TGCGCCAGCAGCTTGGCCCTAGGGACAGGGGGCACAGATACGCAGTATTTT. This gives the protein CASSLALGTGGTDTQYF.

This clonotype showed up many times. This rearrangement joins TRBV27 to TRBJ2-7; D is unclear. Trimming took 0 bases from V and 2 from J, leaving 8 bases between them. The CDR3 consists of 14 residues. From germline, CDR1 is MNHEY and CDR2 SMNVEV (reference sequence). The CDR3: CASSLSPEAYEQYF. In DNA form, the CDR3 reads TGTGCCAGCAGTTTATCCCCCGAAGCCTACGAGCAGTACTTC.

This clonotype was observed many times. This sequence joins TRBV6-1 and TRBJ2-7; 10 bases map to TRBD2. The trim removed 5 bases at V and 3 bases at J, leaving 7 bases unmatched. The CDR3 is 15 residues long. Germline V lookup: CDR1 MNHNS, CDR2 SASEGT. CDR3 sequence reads: CASSLSSGRSYEQYF. CDR3 bases: TGTGCCAGCAGTCTCTCTAGCGGGAGAAGCTACGAGCAGTACTTC.